A single sample gave rise to the 5 T cell receptor beta chains below, sequenced in a study of shared clonotypes between healthy human individuals (TCRdb year 2020). The library was generated by the immunoSEQ multiplex PCR assay. What TCRdb holds here is the immuneACCESS table cut down to in-frame rearrangements. Part of the clones is not present; checked against another copy, under half of the missing clones reflect an unresolved V gene, and the others are unexplained. The sample table contains over 2,000,000 clones; only one count was recorded for just under 95% of them. The ten top clones hold about 1.7% of the sample. For the CD8 naive samples, CD45RO-negative cells were positively selected for CCR7, yielding a CD45RA+CCR7+ population from which TemRA cells were excluded. Specimen: naive CD8+ T cells from PBMCs. What the cell subset or site label conveys for this sample: CD45RA+CCR7+. These receptors all come from a young man in good health. Some clones in this sample may be carry-over from other donors' samples.

The gene calls are TRBV18 and TRBJ2-7; D perhaps matches TRBD1 (6 bases). Trimming shortened V by 0 bases and J by 1 base, and 13 bases separated the two germline ends. The CDR3 is 16 residues long. Germline V gene sequence: CDR1 KGHSH, CDR2 LQKENI. The CDR3 spells CASSPPSWQGSYEQYF. The DNA for the CDR3 is TGTGCCAGCTCACCACCGTCATGGCAGGGGTCCTACGAGCAGTACTTC. The full variable domain, in which reference TRBV18 and TRBJ2-7 provide the parts outside the CDR3, is NAGVMQNPRHLVRRRGQEARLRCSPMKGHSHVYWYRQLPEEGLKFMVYLQKENIIDESGMPKERFSAEFPKEGPSILRIQQVVRGDSAAYFCASSPPSWQGSYEQYFGPGTRLTVT.

The chain uses TRBV6-1 and TRBJ2-1; no firm D call. Germline CDR1 MNHNS, CDR2 SASEGT. CDR3 length: 12 amino acids. Trimming removed 4 bases at V and 4 bases at J, with 5 bases between. The CDR3 coding sequence is TGTGCCAGCAGTGGGTCTTACAATGAGCAGTTCTTC. The encoded protein is CASSGSYNEQFF.

The chain is built from TRBV5-1 and TRBJ2-1, with 16 positions matching TRBD2. Germline V CDR1 and CDR2: SGHRS, YFSETQ. The V and J ends lost 4 bases and 5 bases, in that order; junction bases with no gene match: 15. This CDR3 contains 20 residues. Written as DNA, the CDR3 is TGCGCCAGCAGCATACCGGGACTAGCGGGAGGGCCCCTTCCTAACAATGAGCAGTTCTTC. Its protein is CASSIPGLAGGPLPNNEQFF.

This clone was detected only a few times. J is TRBJ1-5 and V is TRBV27; a weak D match, TRBD1 (6 bases). CDR1 MNHEY and CDR2 SMNVEV come from the germline V gene (reference sequence). Trimming shortened V by 3 bases and J by 7 bases, and 13 bases separated the two germline ends. The CDR3 runs 14 residues. CDR3 DNA sequence: TGTGCCAGCAGTTTGGTAGTGGGGGGCCAGCCCCAGCATTTT. Protein: CASSLVVGGQPQHF.

The V gene is TRBV7-9, the J gene TRBJ1-4; 7 positions agree with TRBD1. CDR1 and CDR2 (germline): SEHNR, FQNEAQ (reference sequence). This CDR3 comprises 13 residues. With 10 bases clipped from V and 7 bases from J, the junction kept 9 bases outside the gene matches. In DNA form, the CDR3 reads TGTGCCACAACAGGGGTGTGGGGTGAAAAACTGTTTTTT. Translation gives CATTGVWGEKLFF.